Listed below are T cell receptor beta chains from one sample, sequenced in a study of type 1 and type 2 diabetes patients. TCRdb re-analysed the multiplex PCR reads in MiXCR, keeping a single row per CDR3 protein. The sample holds about 250,000 distinct CDR3 sequences; approximately 45% are singletons and the top ten take roughly 15%. Sequencing was done on a sample of peripheral blood mononuclear cells (PBMCs). These receptors were collected from a man in his late teens or twenties with type 2 diabetes. Each CDR3 is given with its conserved first and last residue. The order of the fields is clone size, V gene, D gene, J gene, CDR3 protein, CDR3 DNA. D genes are given only for firm matches. Clone size appears in some rows only: once, few, many, or a class for an expanded clone.

>-|TRBV29-1|-|TRBJ2-5
CSAADGSETQYF
TGCAGCGCGGCAGATGGGTCCGAGACCCAGTACTTC
>-|TRBV7-6|-|TRBJ2-2
CASSPNPLNTGELFF
TGTGCCAGCAGCCCCAATCCCCTGAACACCGGGGAGCTGTTTTTT
>few|TRBV9|-|TRBJ2-3
CASSDMGETTDTQYF
TGTGCCAGCAGTGATATGGGGGAAACGACAGATACGCAGTATTTT
>-|TRBV29-1|-|TRBJ1-2
CSVEAESLGYTF
TGCAGCGTTGAGGCGGAGAGCCTCGGCTACACCTTC
>few|TRBV11-3|-|TRBJ2-7
CASRSFAWTFYYEQYF
TGTGCCAGCAGATCCTTCGCCTGGACCTTTTACTACGAGCAGTACTTC
>-|TRBV19|-|TRBJ2-3
CASSIHTGSSTDTQYF
TGTGCCAGTAGTATTCATACGGGGTCTAGCACAGATACGCAGTATTTT
>-|TRBV12-5|-|TRBJ1-4
CASGSSQGRYEKLFF
TGTGCTAGTGGCTCAAGCCAAGGGCGGTATGAAAAACTGTTTTTT
>-|TRBV10-3|-|TRBJ2-3
CAIGGLGTDTQYF
TGTGCCATCGGAGGATTGGGGACAGATACGCAGTATTTT
>few|TRBV4-1|-|TRBJ2-7
CASSQENGGRGYEQYF
TGCGCCAGCAGCCAAGAGAACGGGGGACGAGGCTACGAGCAGTACTTC
>-|TRBV7-8|-|TRBJ1-6
CASSLGMARGSYNSPLHF
TGTGCCAGCAGCTTAGGGATGGCCCGGGGCTCCTATAATTCACCCCTCCACTTT
>-|TRBV6-5|TRBD2|TRBJ2-1
CASSYSTSGRDEQFF
TGTGCCAGCAGTTACTCGACTAGCGGGCGAGATGAGCAGTTCTTC
>-|TRBV19|TRBD1|TRBJ1-5
CATRDRESGGDQPQHF
TGTGCCACACGGGACAGGGAGAGCGGAGGCGATCAGCCCCAGCATTTT
>-|TRBV15|-|TRBJ2-1
CATLRRVDYNEQFF
TGTGCCACCCTGAGGCGGGTTGACTACAATGAGCAGTTCTTC
>-|TRBV19|TRBD1|TRBJ1-2
CASSIWTGGNYGYTF
TGTGCCAGTAGTATCTGGACAGGGGGAAACTATGGCTACACCTTC
>-|TRBV9|-|TRBJ2-7
CASSLVGAGTGEQYF
TGTGCCAGCAGCTTGGTGGGGGCAGGGACGGGAGAGCAGTACTTC
>-|TRBV24-1|-|TRBJ2-5
CATSDPGTRGTQYF
TGTGCCACCAGTGATCCAGGGACCAGGGGAACCCAGTACTTC
>-|TRBV27|-|TRBJ2-7
CASSLITGKYEQYF
TGTGCCAGCAGCCTCATAACAGGGAAGTACGAGCAGTACTTC
>few|TRBV7-2|-|TRBJ2-1
CASSPFSREGNEQFF
TGTGCCAGCAGCCCATTCTCCAGGGAAGGCAATGAGCAGTTCTTC
>many|TRBV15|-|TRBJ2-7
CATSRGPYEQYF
TGTGCCACCAGCAGAGGTCCTTACGAGCAGTACTTC
>few|TRBV6-1|-|TRBJ1-2
CASSEGGQINGYTF
TGTGCCAGCAGTGAGGGAGGACAAATAAATGGCTACACCTTC
>-|TRBV5-1|-|TRBJ1-1
CASSLTLKDTEAFF
TGTGCCAGCAGCTTAACGTTGAAGGACACTGAAGCTTTCTTT
>few|TRBV7-8|-|TRBJ2-1
CASSLTGLANEQFF
TGTGCCAGCAGCTTGACGGGACTGGCAAATGAGCAGTTCTTC
>-|TRBV12-5|-|TRBJ2-7
CASGFRTASSYEQYF
TGTGCTAGTGGTTTCCGGACAGCTAGCTCCTACGAGCAGTACTTC
>-|TRBV6-5|-|TRBJ2-2
CASSYLLGGELFF
TGTGCCAGCAGTTATCTCCTGGGCGGGGAGCTGTTTTTT
>-|TRBV5-1|TRBD2|TRBJ2-3
CASVPGGALTDTQYF
TGCGCCAGTGTCCCGGGGGGGGCTTTAACGGATACGCAGTATTTT
>few|TRBV19|-|TRBJ1-4
CASSVSVLEHEKLFF
TGTGCCAGTAGTGTCTCGGTATTGGAGCATGAAAAACTGTTTTTT
>-|TRBV9|TRBD2|TRBJ2-1
CASSGAGGPDEQFF
TGTGCCAGCAGCGGCGCGGGAGGGCCAGATGAGCAGTTCTTC
>-|TRBV2|TRBD2|TRBJ2-3
CASRMGLGETDTQYF
TGTGCCAGCAGAATGGGACTAGGCGAGACAGATACGCAGTATTTT
>-|TRBV7-8|TRBD1|TRBJ2-1
CASSPDRAREQFF
TGTGCCAGCAGCCCGGACAGGGCTCGTGAGCAGTTCTTC
>few|TRBV14|-|TRBJ2-1
CASSPMAVVPYNEQFF
TGTGCCAGCAGCCCTATGGCGGTAGTACCATACAATGAGCAGTTCTTC
>-|TRBV18|-|TRBJ1-1
CASSDHRDTEAFF
TGTGCCAGCTCCGATCACAGGGATACTGAAGCTTTCTTT
>-|TRBV6-2/TRBV6-3|-|TRBJ2-5
CASSYTLGGYQETQYF
TGTGCCAGCAGTTACACCCTCGGGGGCTACCAGGAGACCCAGTACTTC
>few|TRBV19|-|TRBJ2-7
CASSPGRESYEQYF
TGTGCCAGTAGTCCCGGACGTGAGTCCTACGAGCAGTACTTC
>-|TRBV14|TRBD2|TRBJ2-7
CASSQEGLAGVYEQYF
TGTGCCAGCAGCCAAGAGGGCCTAGCGGGAGTCTACGAGCAGTACTTC
>once|TRBV20-1|TRBD2|TRBJ2-1
CSAQLAGGPGYNEQFF
TGCAGTGCCCAACTAGCGGGAGGGCCGGGGTACAATGAGCAGTTCTTC
>few|TRBV10-3|-|TRBJ1-2
CAISLITGGNYGYTF
TGTGCCATCAGTTTAATAACAGGAGGAAACTATGGCTACACCTTC
>few|TRBV6-6|-|TRBJ1-5
CASSYGPGKQPQHF
TGTGCCAGCAGTTACGGGCCAGGGAAGCAGCCCCAGCATTTT
>-|TRBV30|-|TRBJ1-2
CAWGRREARGGYTF
TGTGCCTGGGGGAGGAGGGAGGCGAGGGGCGGCTACACCTTC
>few|TRBV7-8|TRBD1|TRBJ1-5
CASSLGQGVNQPQHF
TGTGCCAGCAGCTTAGGACAGGGGGTAAATCAGCCCCAGCATTTT
>-|TRBV5-6|-|TRBJ2-7
CAISPGYEQYF
TGTGCCATCTCCCCCGGGTACGAGCAGTACTTC
>-|TRBV30|-|TRBJ2-3
CAWSMEGFQTDTQYF
TGTGCCTGGAGTATGGAGGGATTTCAAACAGATACGCAGTATTTT
>-|TRBV12-3/TRBV12-4|TRBD1|TRBJ2-7
CASTQQGANYEQYF
TGTGCCAGCACCCAACAGGGGGCAAACTACGAGCAGTACTTC
>-|TRBV6-6|TRBD1|TRBJ2-5
CASSVNRGWETQYF
TGTGCCAGCAGTGTCAACAGGGGGTGGGAGACCCAGTACTTC
>-|TRBV5-1|-|TRBJ2-7
CASSVEGGGLHEQYF
TGCGCCAGCAGCGTGGAAGGAGGGGGCTTACACGAGCAGTACTTC
>-|TRBV12-3/TRBV12-4|TRBD1|TRBJ1-2
CASSSSGTGFGYTF
TGTGCCAGCAGTTCGTCCGGGACAGGGTTTGGCTACACCTTC
>-|TRBV9|-|TRBJ2-5
CASSLEGLETQYF
TGTGCCAGCAGCTTAGAAGGGTTGGAGACCCAGTACTTC
>-|TRBV20-1|-|TRBJ2-7
CSARAYRTSYEQYF
TGCAGTGCTAGAGCCTACAGGACCTCCTACGAGCAGTACTTC
>few|TRBV2|-|TRBJ2-5
CASSAGLGLGGETQYF
TGTGCCAGCAGTGCCGGCCTGGGGCTAGGAGGAGAGACCCAGTACTTC
>-|TRBV20-1|-|TRBJ1-1
CSAREDGRGSTEAFF
TGCAGTGCTAGAGAAGATGGCAGGGGTTCCACTGAAGCTTTCTTT
>-|TRBV19|-|TRBJ1-1
CASSIGRDTEAFF
TGTGCCAGTAGTATAGGTAGGGACACTGAAGCTTTCTTT